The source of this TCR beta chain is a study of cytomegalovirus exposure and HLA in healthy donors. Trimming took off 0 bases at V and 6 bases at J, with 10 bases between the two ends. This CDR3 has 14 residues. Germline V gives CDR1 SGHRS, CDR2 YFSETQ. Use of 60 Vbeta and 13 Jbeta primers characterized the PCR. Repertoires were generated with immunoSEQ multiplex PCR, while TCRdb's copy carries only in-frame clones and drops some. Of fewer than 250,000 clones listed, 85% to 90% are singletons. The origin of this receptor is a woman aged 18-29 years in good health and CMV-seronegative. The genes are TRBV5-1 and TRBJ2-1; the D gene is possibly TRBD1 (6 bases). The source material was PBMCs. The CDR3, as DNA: TGCGCCAGCAGCTTGGTTCAGGGGACCAATGAGCAGTTCTTC. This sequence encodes CASSLVQGTNEQFF.